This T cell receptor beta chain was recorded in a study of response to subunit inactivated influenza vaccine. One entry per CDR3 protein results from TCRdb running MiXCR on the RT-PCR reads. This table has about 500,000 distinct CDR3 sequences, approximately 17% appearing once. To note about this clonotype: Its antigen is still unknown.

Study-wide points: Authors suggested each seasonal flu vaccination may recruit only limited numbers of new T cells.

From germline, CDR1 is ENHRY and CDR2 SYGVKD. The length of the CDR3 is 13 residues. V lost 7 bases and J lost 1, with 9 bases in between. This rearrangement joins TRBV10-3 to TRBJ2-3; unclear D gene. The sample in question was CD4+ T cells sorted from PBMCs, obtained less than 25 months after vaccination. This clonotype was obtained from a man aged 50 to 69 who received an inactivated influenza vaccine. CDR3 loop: CAIMPSGTDTQYF. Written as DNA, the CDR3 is TGTGCCATCATGCCCTCTGGCACAGATACGCAGTATTTT.